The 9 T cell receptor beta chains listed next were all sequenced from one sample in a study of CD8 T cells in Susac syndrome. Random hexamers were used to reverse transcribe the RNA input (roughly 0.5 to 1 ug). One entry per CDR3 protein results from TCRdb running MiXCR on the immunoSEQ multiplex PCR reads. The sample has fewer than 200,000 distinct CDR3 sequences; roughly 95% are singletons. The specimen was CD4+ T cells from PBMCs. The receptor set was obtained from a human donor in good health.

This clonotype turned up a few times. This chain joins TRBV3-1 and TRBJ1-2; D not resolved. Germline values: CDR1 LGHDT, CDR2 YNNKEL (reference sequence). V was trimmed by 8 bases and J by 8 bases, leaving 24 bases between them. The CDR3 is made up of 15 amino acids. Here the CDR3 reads CASGPGNSYYFGYTF. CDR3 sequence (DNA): TGTGCCAGCGGACCCGGGAACAGTTACTATTTCGGCTACACCTTC.

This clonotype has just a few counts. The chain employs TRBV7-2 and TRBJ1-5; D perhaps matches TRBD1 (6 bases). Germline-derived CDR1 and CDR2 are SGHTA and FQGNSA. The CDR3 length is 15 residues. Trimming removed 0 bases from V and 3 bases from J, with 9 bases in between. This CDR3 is CASSLAGGPNQPQHF. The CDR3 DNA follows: TGTGCCAGCAGCTTAGCCGGGGGGCCCAATCAGCCCCAGCATTTT.

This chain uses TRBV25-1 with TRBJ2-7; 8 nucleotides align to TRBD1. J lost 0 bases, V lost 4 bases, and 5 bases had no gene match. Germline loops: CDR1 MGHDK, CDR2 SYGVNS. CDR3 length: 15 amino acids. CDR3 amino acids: CASSGRTGSSYEQYF. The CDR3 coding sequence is TGTGCCAGCAGTGGCCGGACAGGGAGCTCCTACGAGCAGTACTTC.

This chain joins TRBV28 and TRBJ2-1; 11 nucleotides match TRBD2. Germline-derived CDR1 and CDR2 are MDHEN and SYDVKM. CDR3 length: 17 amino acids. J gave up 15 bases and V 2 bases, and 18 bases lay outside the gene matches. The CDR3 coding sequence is TGTGCCAGCAGTTTAGGGCTAAACCTAGCGGGAGGTTACCTCGCGTTCTTC. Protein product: CASSLGLNLAGGYLAFF.

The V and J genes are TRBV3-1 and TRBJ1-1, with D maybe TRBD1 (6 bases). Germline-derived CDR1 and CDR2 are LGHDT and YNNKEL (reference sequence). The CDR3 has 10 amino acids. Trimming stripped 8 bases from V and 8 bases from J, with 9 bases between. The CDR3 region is CASQGTEAFF. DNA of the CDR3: TGTGCCAGCCAGGGGACAGAAGCTTTCTTT.

CDR3 protein: CASSQTTGFVEQYF. CDR3 nucleotides: TGTGCCAGCTCACAGACTACAGGTTTCGTCGAGCAGTACTTC. The chain is built from TRBV18 and TRBJ2-7; D possibly uses TRBD1 or TRBD2 (5 bases each). The CDR3 contains 14 residues. V lost 4 bases, J lost 6 bases, and 16 bases lay in between. Germline loops: CDR1 KGHSH, CDR2 LQKENI.

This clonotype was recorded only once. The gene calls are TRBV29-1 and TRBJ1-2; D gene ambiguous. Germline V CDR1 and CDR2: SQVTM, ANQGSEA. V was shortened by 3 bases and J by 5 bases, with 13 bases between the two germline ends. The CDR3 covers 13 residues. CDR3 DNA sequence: TGCAGCGTTGACAGTTCCGGGGAATATGGCTACACCTTC. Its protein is CSVDSSGEYGYTF.

CDR3 region: CASSSPGNREQYF. For the CDR3, the DNA is TGTGCCAGCAGTTCTCCGGGGAACCGCGAGCAGTACTTC. V is TRBV28 and J is TRBJ2-7; a possible D gene is TRBD2 (5 bases). From germline, CDR1 is MDHEN and CDR2 SYDVKM. Trimming shortened V by 4 bases and J by 6 bases, and 13 bases separated the two germline ends. This CDR3 has 13 residues.

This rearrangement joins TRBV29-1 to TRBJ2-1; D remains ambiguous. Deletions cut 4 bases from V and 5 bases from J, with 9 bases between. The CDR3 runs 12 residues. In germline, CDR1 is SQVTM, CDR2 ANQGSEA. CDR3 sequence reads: CSVANGNNEQFF. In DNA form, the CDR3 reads TGCAGCGTTGCCAACGGAAACAATGAGCAGTTCTTC.